The sequence of this TCR beta chain was determined in a study of primary melanoma T cells and metastatic recurrence. Findings and caveats of the study: A tumor T-cell fraction above 20% appeared protective.

CDR1 is LNHDA, CDR2 SQIVND, per germline (reference sequence). The V end lost 6 bases, the J end lost 0 bases, and 20 bases lay between the germline ends. The CDR3 contains 17 residues. Measured with immunoSEQ multiplex PCR; TCRdb has only the in-frame clones, and not every one. The data contain over a hundred clones, 70% to 85% of them seen just once; the ten biggest clones take up roughly a sixth. On this clone: Its antigen is as yet unknown.

The sequence was collected from a human donor with melanoma. The sequenced sample consisted of melanoma tumor tissue. This chain links TRBV19 with TRBJ1-1; D perhaps matches TRBD1 (5 bases). The CDR3 nucleotides are TGTGCCAGTAGCGGGGGGAGGGGCATTTTCATGAACACTGAAGCTTTCTTT. It encodes CASSGGRGIFMNTEAFF.